This section outlines one TCR beta chain sequence together with its context. What it recognizes is unknown. Naive CD8 cells lacked CD45RO and underwent positive selection for CCR7, leaving out terminally differentiated effector memory CD45RA+ cells. The data were obtained in a study of shared clonotypes between healthy human individuals. As for the study in general: Two female and three male donors aged 18 to 49 were enrolled. Researchers assigned three CD4 naive, three CD4 memory, two CD8 naive and one CD8 memory plate to each donor. Points from the study as a whole: Naive subsets typically showed greater estimated richness than memory subsets.

The method was immunoSEQ multiplex PCR; TCRdb's version includes in-frame clones alone and lacks a portion of them. The sample shows roughly 2,000,000 clones, about 95% of them seen only once. CDR1 is MRHNA, CDR2 SNTAGT, per germline. The V segment lost 2 bases and the J segment 5 bases; nucleotides outside the gene matches: 14. The CDR3 loop spans 17 amino acids. The rearrangement joins TRBV6-4 to TRBJ2-5; 7 nucleotides align to TRBD2. The specimen was naive CD8+ T cells sorted from blood. The origin of this receptor is a man between 18 and 35 years old in good health. The CDR3 protein is CASSDRSLGGDGETQYF. As DNA, the CDR3 is TGTGCCAGCAGTGACCGTTCGTTGGGAGGGGACGGGGAGACCCAGTACTTC.